Here is one TCR beta chain with its context. It lacks a known antigen. The record has no base qualities; no much larger clone is one base away. Using the deep immunoSEQ assay, multiplex PCR amplified TCR CDR3 regions from genomic DNA. Genomic DNA extracted from each cell subset was distributed evenly over all wells of several immunoSEQ 96-well plates, and each plate served as one replicate. For sorted subsets, about 200 ng genomic DNA, equal to approximately 30,000 T cell genomes, was loaded into each replicate PCR. Purified libraries were quantified with a Qubit 3.0 fluorometer, sized on a Bioanalyzer 2100, and re-quantified with the KAPA Library Quantification kit. Every immunoSEQ 96-well plate was sequenced on a separate single-read 150-cycle Illumina NextSeq 550 flow cell. As for how the authors treated the data: Because the immunoSEQ output included only junctional sequences and no quality scores, the filtering could not be the same as the filtering used for full-length reads. To assign V/J genes and CDR3, sequences were annotated using PyIR, a Python wrapper for IgBLAST v1.9, with IMGT germline references. Reads were removed for weak V/J assignments (E-value above 1e-6), missing CDR3, stop codons, out-of-frame junctions, or ambiguous translated residues. A V3J clonotype was defined by an identical inferred V gene, J gene, and CDR3 amino acid sequence. The percentage overlap between two repertoires was calculated by dividing the number of shared unique clonotypes by the size of the smaller repertoire. RTK rarefaction, the Chao1 estimator, and Recon v2.1 estimates of unobserved clonotypes were used to assess repertoire richness. OLGA was used to compute generation probabilities for all TCRbeta clonotypes that the gDNA method yielded from a few donors. TCRdb retrieved this table from immuneACCESS and kept in-frame rearrangements only. Not all clones are present; in checked studies, unresolved V genes account for under half, and no reason is known for the remainder. The V and J calls and clone size were taken over from that table, and D and trimming were inferred from the DNA. In all, the sample holds some 2 million clones, and about 95% of those were seen once. The top ten clonotypes cover around 1.2% of the sample.

CD8 naive samples were obtained by positive selection for CCR7 among CD45RO-negative cells, yielding a CD45RA+CCR7+ population from which TemRA cells were excluded. Donors were healthy HIV-negative adults with no recently reported acute infections or vaccinations. Every donor was a Caucasian adult residing in Nashville, Tennessee, USA. After blood collection by leukapheresis, PBMCs were isolated using Ficoll-Histopaque density gradient centrifugation and then cryopreserved in the vapor phase of liquid nitrogen. Purity and quantity of every magnetically sorted T cell population were checked by analytical flow cytometry. From each sorted fraction, genomic DNA was isolated and quantified by UV absorbance on a Nanodrop 2000c. This entry belongs to a study of shared clonotypes between healthy human individuals (dated by TCRdb to the early 2020s). For the study in its entirety: The cohort comprised a couple of women and a few men aged 18 to 49 years. Blood TCR repertoires of a handful of healthy adults were deeply sequenced to estimate repertoire size and the extent of clonotype sharing between individuals. To increase sequencing depth and limit assay-specific biases, different laboratories used diverse techniques to prepare libraries and sequence TCR repertoires. Each donor's leukapheresis produced roughly between about 0.85 and 10 billion PBMCs. Per donor, three plates each were used for CD4 naive and CD4 memory, two for CD8 naive, and one for CD8 memory.

Overall study outcomes, separate from this receptor: Pairwise subsampling led to the expectation that sequencing depth would affect the degree of clonotype sharing among donors. When a handful of donors were compared, the shared fraction of clonotypes was 5% to 6.5% for naive CD4, roughly 3.4% for naive CD8, about 2.4% for memory CD4, and 0.35% to 0.4% for memory CD8. Even with the large sequencing depth, rarefaction of the sorted-subset datasets indicated that sequencing was incomplete. Naive subsets generally had larger estimated clonotype richness than memory subsets. Compared with non-shared clonotypes, the clonotypes found in all four sorted-subset donors had higher generation probabilities. Sampling was restricted to blood, and TCR repertoires in tissue are likely to differ from TCR repertoires in blood. The genetic and exposure-history diversity represented was limited by the small number of donors.

In the germline V gene, CDR1 corresponds to MDHEN and CDR2 to SYDVKM. Trimming accounts for 6 bases at V and 6 bases at J, while the number of junction bases matched to no gene is 10. Inclusive of the bounding cysteine and phenylalanine, the CDR3 is 14 residues long. The DNA shown is the 42-base CDR3, in frame from base 1. This clonotype was sampled from a man aged 18 to 30 in good health. Sequencing was carried out using naive CD8+ T cells sorted from blood. The cell subset or site label of this sample denotes: CD45RA+CCR7+. This chain joins TRBV28 to TRBJ2-7, with 8 bases aligning to TRBD1. The DNA sequence is TGTGCCAGCAGCCCGGGACAGGTGGGTATCGAGCAGTACTTC. This codes for CASSPGQVGIEQYF.